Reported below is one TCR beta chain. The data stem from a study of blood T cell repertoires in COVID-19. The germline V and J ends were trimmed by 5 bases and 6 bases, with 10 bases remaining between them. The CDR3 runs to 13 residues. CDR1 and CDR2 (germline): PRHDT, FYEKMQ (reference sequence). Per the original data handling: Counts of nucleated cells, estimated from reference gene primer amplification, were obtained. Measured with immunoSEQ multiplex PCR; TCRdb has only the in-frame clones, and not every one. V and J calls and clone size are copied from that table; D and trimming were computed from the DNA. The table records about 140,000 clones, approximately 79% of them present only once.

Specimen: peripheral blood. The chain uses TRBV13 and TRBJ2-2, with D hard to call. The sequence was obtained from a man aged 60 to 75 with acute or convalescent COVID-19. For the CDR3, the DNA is TGTGCCAGCAGCCCCAAGCTTTCCGGGGAGCTGTTTTTT. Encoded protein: CASSPKLSGELFF.